A single T cell receptor (beta chain) is shown here with its context. Its target antigen remains unknown. No quality values exist for individual bases; no much larger clone is one base distant. The data were taken from a study of cytomegalovirus exposure and HLA in healthy donors (dated by TCRdb to 2017 to 2019). The study in broad terms: According to a later analysis, the roughly 120 validation repertoires were produced on the same platform as the approximately 600 repertoires of the first cohort. The aim of the study was to test whether cataloging public T cell receptors could identify signatures of past pathogen exposure. Along with the roughly 670-subject first cohort, a separate validation cohort of over 90 different subjects was used. To predict cytomegalovirus infection status, the study combined high-throughput TCR immunosequencing, statistical association of individual TCRs with disease status, and machine learning. Results the study describes overall, beyond this receptor: The authors suggested that the approach could potentially be extended to other disease states and immunological phenotypes. A later analysis found that TCRs clustered in the first cohort also tended to co-occur in the roughly 120 validation repertoires, with roughly 95% of cluster scores above 0. The classifier was reported to diagnose cytomegalovirus status with high specificity and sensitivity in both the original cohort and the validation cohort. Most TCR sequences were seen in very few donors, while some public TCRs were found in many individuals. In vitro tests confirmed that three of the cytomegalovirus-associated TCR beta chains recognize cytomegalovirus antigens. The study listed 150 to 200 TCR beta chains as associated with cytomegalovirus. A later analysis had no HLA typing for the validation cohort, so co-occurrence there was scored across all 120 repertoires.

Separate from the roughly 650-subject first cohort, the validation cohort of 120 subjects was the group to which the donors belonged. The CDR3 covers 14 residues, taking in both the cysteine and the phenylalanine. Only the CDR3 DNA stays, 42 bases, in frame from base 1. V trim: 8 bases; J trim: 3 bases; unmatched bases: 1. Per the germline V gene (reference sequence), MNHEY is the CDR1 and SMNVEV is the CDR2. The method was the immunoSEQ multiplex PCR assay. For the original study's pipeline: A statistical classification framework was developed to diagnose cytomegalovirus status using the catalog of TCR beta chain sequences. Sourced from immuneACCESS, this table was stored by TCRdb with only in-frame sequences that have V and J called. A share of the clones is absent; for the studies checked, an unresolved V gene accounts for under half, and the remainder has no known explanation. That table furnishes V, J and clone size, whereas the DNA furnished D and trimming. The sample table holds around 150,000 clones, of which 90% to 95% were seen once. The top ten clonotypes cover under 0.8% of the sample.

The sequencing input was PBMCs. The origin of this receptor is a man aged 18 to 30 in good health and CMV-seronegative. The chain was built from TRBV27 and TRBJ1-6; 10 central nucleotides agree with TRBD1. Here the CDR3 is given as CASGDRGYNSPLHF. The sequence in DNA is TGTGCCAGCGGGGACAGGGGCTATAATTCACCCCTCCACTTT.